This TCR beta chain was found in a study of T cell clonality in common variable immunodeficiency. General study points: Fewer deletions and N-nucleotide insertions were reportedly seen in common variable immunodeficiency TCR beta sequences. Compared with controls, CVID subjects had fewer shared TCRbeta clones.

There are 13 residues in the CDR3. J lost 3 bases, V lost 8 bases, and 4 bases had no gene match. Per germline, CDR1 SGHTA and CDR2 FQGNSA. This clone showed up just a few times. Its target is unknown. The observed sequence ends 3 residues before the CDR3 terminus, with the missing tail filled in from the germline J gene. Clones were sequenced by immunoSEQ multiplex PCR, and TCRdb holds only the in-frame ones, with some missing. The profile covers fewer than 12,000 clones, none occurring a single time. The rearrangement uses TRBV7-2 and TRBJ2-5, with TRBD2 identical over 9 bases. Sequencing input: peripheral blood mononuclear cells. The receptor was derived from a human donor with common variable immunodeficiency. Here the CDR3 reads CASSRGREETQYF. The part of the CDR3 DNA that was read is TGTGCCAGCTCTCGCGGGAGGGAAGAGACC. Variable domain in full (rest from reference TRBV7-2 and TRBJ2-5): GAGVSQSPSNKVTEKGKDVELRCDPISGHTALYWYRQSLGQGLEFLIYFQGNSAPDKSGLPSDRFSAERTGGSVSTLTIQRTQQEDSAVYLCASSRGREETQYFGPGTRLLVL.